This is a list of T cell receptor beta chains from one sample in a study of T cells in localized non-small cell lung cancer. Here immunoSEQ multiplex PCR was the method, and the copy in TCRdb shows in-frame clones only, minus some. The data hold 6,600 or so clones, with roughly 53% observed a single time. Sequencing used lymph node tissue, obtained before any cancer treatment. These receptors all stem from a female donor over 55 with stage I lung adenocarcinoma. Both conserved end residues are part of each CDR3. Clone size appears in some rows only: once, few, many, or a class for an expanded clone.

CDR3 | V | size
CASSVDGNTEAFF | TRBV9 | -
CASSSETVFQRNQPQHF | TRBV19 | -
CASSPWTGYEQYF | TRBV18 | -
CASSKGQGDTQYF | TRBV19 | once
CSVEDRTAGTGELFF | TRBV29-1 | once
CASGPDRLTEAFF | TRBV12-5 | -
CASVNSAGGPTEQYF | TRBV12-5 | -
CASSLGGRDTEAFF | TRBV28 | -
CSGKSPGGYGYTF | TRBV29-1 | -
CASSVGSRIGTGELFF | TRBV9 | once